One and the same sample provided the 13 T cell receptor beta chains below, sequenced in a study of blood T cells in healthy people across ages. Then a second PCR, running about 6 to 12 cycles, was carried out with a sample-barcoded 5' primer and a J-beta primer mix. TCRdb re-derived calls from the 5' RACE reads in MiXCR, one entry per CDR3 protein. In the table there are about 930,000 distinct CDR3 sequences, 25% to 30% of which are singletons. The data also belong to a second study, concerning T cells of mothers and their children.

Material: blood. Receptor source: a woman aged 40 to 55 in good health.

This clonotype was seen at least ten times. The chain combines TRBV6-2 or TRBV6-3 with TRBJ2-7; weak D call: TRBD2 (6 bases). Germline V CDR1 and CDR2: MNHEY, SVGEGT. V lost 10 bases to trimming and J lost 0 bases, with 13 bases between them. CDR3 length equals 13 residues. The CDR3 sequence is CATTRGSSYEQYF. CDR3 sequence (DNA): TGTGCCACAACACGGGGGTCCTCCTACGAGCAGTACTTC.

The chain links TRBV10-3 to TRBJ2-1; 9 nucleotides align to TRBD1. The CDR3 consists of 13 residues. J gave up 8 bases and V 9 bases, and 8 bases lay outside the gene matches. Germline CDR1 reads ENHRY; CDR2 reads SYGVKD. The CDR3 sequence: CAIGGTGGYEQFF. The CDR3 bases are TGTGCCATAGGTGGAACAGGGGGCTATGAGCAGTTCTTC.

The chain is built from TRBV20-1 and TRBJ1-3; TRBD1 matches at 7 bases. V gave up 0 bases and J gave up 7 bases; unmatched junction bases: 9. The CDR3 sequence is 15 residues long. From germline, CDR1 is DFQATT and CDR2 SNEGSKA (reference sequence). CDR3 bases: TGCAGTGCTAGAGATACGCGACAGGGTCAGAACACCATATATTTT. This encodes CSARDTRQGQNTIYF.

With respect to this clonotype: Relative to the germline gene, one junction end is altered; a read error may explain this. The V call is TRBV6-6, the J call TRBJ1-4, with D maybe TRBD1 (5 bases). CDR3 length: 13 amino acids. CDR1 is MNHNY, CDR2 SVGAGI, per germline (reference sequence). This CDR3 reads CTSRPWTNEKLFF. The CDR3 DNA sequence: TGTACCAGCAGGCCATGGACAAATGAAAAACTGTTTTTT.

The V and J genes are TRBV27 and TRBJ2-1, with 9 bases fitting TRBD1. The ends lost 3 bases at V and 12 bases at J; junction bases unmatched: 12. The CDR3 length is 15 residues. Germline V lookup: CDR1 MNHEY, CDR2 SMNVEV (reference sequence). DNA for the CDR3: TGTGCCAGCAGTTTGGGGACAGGGACTTCCTCCGTGCAGTTCTTC. The encoded protein is CASSLGTGTSSVQFF.

This chain uses TRBV2 with TRBJ1-2; D remains ambiguous. V lost 2 bases and J lost 1, with 11 bases in between. Looked up from germline, CDR1 is SNHLY and CDR2 is FYNNEI. The CDR3 covers 15 residues. The CDR3 is CASSELTEDNYGYTF. The CDR3 DNA is TGTGCCAGCAGTGAACTTACCGAAGATAACTATGGCTACACCTTC.

The rearrangement uses TRBV10-3 and TRBJ1-2, with 9 bases aligning to TRBD1. J lost 6 bases, V lost 7 bases, and 12 bases had no gene match. The CDR3 is made up of 15 amino acids. CDR1 and CDR2 from the germline V gene are ENHRY and SYGVKD. The CDR3 is CAITAIPGTGNGYTF. The CDR3 DNA reads as TGTGCCATCACCGCTATACCCGGGACAGGGAATGGCTACACCTTC.

This clonotype was detected a few times. The rearrangement uses TRBV20-1 and TRBJ1-2; D uncertain. V lost 0 bases, J lost 3 bases, and 14 bases lay in between. The CDR3 spans 15 residues. The germline gives CDR1 DFQATT, CDR2 SNEGSKA (reference sequence). CDR3 DNA: TGCAGTGCTAGAGATCCCACAGCTTTAGACTATGGCTACACCTTC. Protein: CSARDPTALDYGYTF.

With regard to this clonotype: This may come from a read error, since a much larger clone is one base off. The chain joins TRBV12-3 or TRBV12-4 to TRBJ2-3; 8 bases line up with TRBD2. V lost 6 bases to trimming and J lost 8 bases; unmatched junction nucleotides: 16. This CDR3 is 16 amino acids long. This CDR3 is CASSPQRGGKAGTQYF. Here the CDR3 DNA reads TGTGCCAGCAGCCCTCAACGGGGGGGCAAAGCAGGTACGCAGTATTTT.

The chain links TRBV11-3 to TRBJ2-1; 10 positions match TRBD2. The V gene's germline CDR1 is SGHNT and CDR2 YENEEA. V shed 5 bases and J 9 bases; nucleotides not matched to a gene: 4. The length of the CDR3 is 13 residues. CDR3 in amino acids: CASSISGGTEQFF. The CDR3 DNA is TGTGCCAGCAGCATTAGCGGGGGGACTGAGCAGTTCTTC.

This clonotype was detected ten times or more. The chain carries TRBV3-1 and TRBJ2-1; D remains ambiguous. The ends were cut back, 2 bases at V and 8 bases at J, with 10 bases in the middle. The V gene's germline CDR1 is LGHDT and CDR2 YNNKEL (reference sequence). The CDR3 length is 13 residues. Here the CDR3 DNA reads TGTGCCAGCAGCCAACGAGAAGCCGATGAGCAGTTCTTC. Protein sequence: CASSQREADEQFF.

This clonotype was recorded once. CDR3 coding DNA: TGTGCCAGCAAACAGACCGCTAGCAATCAGCCCCAGCATTTT. Translating it yields CASKQTASNQPQHF. This chain connects TRBV2 to TRBJ1-5; no definite D call. The CDR3 covers 14 residues. The germline gives CDR1 SNHLY, CDR2 FYNNEI. The V end lost 7 bases, the J end lost 0 bases, and 10 bases lay between the germline ends.

This clonotype was seen ten or more times. V and J are TRBV12-3 or TRBV12-4 and TRBJ1-2; D uncertain. The germline V and J ends were trimmed by 6 bases and 5 bases, with 7 bases remaining between them. This CDR3 has 11 amino acids. The CDR3 reads CASSPGYGYTF. The CDR3 DNA follows: TGTGCCAGCAGCCCCGGGTATGGCTACACCTTC.